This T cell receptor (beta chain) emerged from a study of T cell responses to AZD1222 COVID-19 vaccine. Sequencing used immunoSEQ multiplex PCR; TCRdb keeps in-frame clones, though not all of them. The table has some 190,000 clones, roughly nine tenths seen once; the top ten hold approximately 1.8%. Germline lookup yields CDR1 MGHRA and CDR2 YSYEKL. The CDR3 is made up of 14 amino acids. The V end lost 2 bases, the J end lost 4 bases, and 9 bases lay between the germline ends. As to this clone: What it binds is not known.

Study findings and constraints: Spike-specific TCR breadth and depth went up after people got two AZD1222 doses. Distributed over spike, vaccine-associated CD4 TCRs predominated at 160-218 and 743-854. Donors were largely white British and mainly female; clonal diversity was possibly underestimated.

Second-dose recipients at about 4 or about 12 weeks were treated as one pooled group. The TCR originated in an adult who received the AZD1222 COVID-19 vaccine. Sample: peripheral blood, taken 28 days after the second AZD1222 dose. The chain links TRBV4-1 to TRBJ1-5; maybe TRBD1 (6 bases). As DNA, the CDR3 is TGCGCCAGCAGCCAAAGGGACATGAATCAGCCCCAGCATTTT. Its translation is CASSQRDMNQPQHF.